The 8 T cell receptor beta chains below were found in one sample sequenced in a study of T-cell reconstitution after alpha-beta-depleted transplantation in children. Researchers prepared the TCRbeta library using unique molecular identifiers, the study reports. TCRdb itself ran the PCR reads through MiXCR, one entry per CDR3 protein. The data hold fewer than 1 million distinct CDR3 sequences, with around 17% observed a single time. Sequenced material: PBMCs, mostly from graft donor cells, taken 360 days after TCRalphabeta/CD19-depleted stem cell transplant. The receptors come from a male patient aged 10-17 years who had a stem cell transplant for acute lymphoblastic leukemia, so the T cells may come from the graft donor.

DNA for the CDR3: TGCAGCGTTGTGGTAGGAAGCCAAGTGGTGAATGAGCAGTTCTTC. It codes for CSVVVGSQVVNEQFF. The chain is built from TRBV29-1 and TRBJ2-1; no reliable D call. The CDR3 loop spans 15 amino acids. V was shortened by 4 bases and J by 7 bases, with 20 bases between the two germline ends. Germline loops: CDR1 SQVTM, CDR2 ANQGSEA.

The rearrangement uses TRBV20-1 and TRBJ1-5, with TRBD1 matching over 7 bases. Per the germline V gene, CDR1 is DFQATT and CDR2 is SNEGSKA (reference sequence). CDR3 length: 14 residues. The V segment lost 3 bases and the J segment 1 base; nucleotides outside the gene matches: 3. The CDR3 reads CSARTGRSNQPQHF. CDR3 coding DNA: TGCAGTGCTAGGACAGGGAGGAGCAATCAGCCCCAGCATTTT.

The CDR3: CASSERNYRGQRYEQYF. CDR3 coding DNA: TGTGCCAGCAGTGAAAGGAATTACAGGGGGCAAAGGTACGAGCAGTACTTC. The genes are TRBV25-1 and TRBJ2-7, with TRBD1 matching over 9 bases. The CDR3 is made up of 17 amino acids. Unmatched junction bases numbered 12, after V lost 2 bases and J lost 4 bases. CDR1 and CDR2 (germline): MGHDK, SYGVNS.

This clonotype was seen more than once but under ten times. The chain is built from TRBV20-1 and TRBJ2-2; D remains ambiguous. The CDR3 runs 13 residues. The V end lost 8 bases, the J end lost 1 base, and 11 bases lay between the germline ends. CDR1 and CDR2 (germline): DFQATT, SNEGSKA (reference sequence). As DNA, the CDR3 is TGCAGTACCTTCGTACTGAACACCGGGGAGCTGTTTTTT. The encoded protein is CSTFVLNTGELFF.

In its sample, this clonotype was seen a few times. This chain joins TRBV10-3 and TRBJ2-1; D ambiguous. CDR3 size: 14 residues. V was trimmed by 5 bases and J by 3 bases, leaving 11 bases between them. Germline CDR1 is ENHRY and CDR2 is SYGVKD. CDR3 in DNA: TGTGCCATCAGTAAGGAAGATTACTACAATGAGCAGTTCTTC. It codes for CAISKEDYYNEQFF.

The V call is TRBV9, the J call TRBJ2-1; 8 bases match TRBD2. CDR1 is SGDLS, CDR2 YYNGEE, per germline. The CDR3 covers 15 residues. The J segment lost 8 bases and the V segment lost 0 bases, leaving 7 bases of the junction unmatched. CDR3 residues: CASSVVAGSRYEQFF. DNA for the CDR3: TGTGCCAGCAGCGTAGTAGCGGGAAGTAGATATGAGCAGTTCTTC.

This chain joins TRBV6-1 and TRBJ2-7; 10 positions match TRBD2. This CDR3 spans 15 amino acids. In germline, CDR1 is MNHNS, CDR2 SASEGT. Trimming took 8 bases from V and 1 from J; bases not matched to a gene: 8. The CDR3, as DNA: TGTGCCAGCGCGCTAGCGGGAGATGGGTCCTACGAGCAGTACTTC. Encoded protein: CASALAGDGSYEQYF.

The chain has TRBV6-2 or TRBV6-3 and TRBJ2-1; D is perhaps TRBD2 (6 bases). The CDR3 is 16 residues long. Per the germline V gene, CDR1 is MNHEY and CDR2 is SVGEGT. Trimming removed 5 bases at V and 8 bases at J, with 22 bases between. The CDR3, as DNA: TGTGCCAGCAGTCCCGACGGGGCGGGAAAGCGCGATGAGCAGTTCTTC. Encoded protein: CASSPDGAGKRDEQFF.